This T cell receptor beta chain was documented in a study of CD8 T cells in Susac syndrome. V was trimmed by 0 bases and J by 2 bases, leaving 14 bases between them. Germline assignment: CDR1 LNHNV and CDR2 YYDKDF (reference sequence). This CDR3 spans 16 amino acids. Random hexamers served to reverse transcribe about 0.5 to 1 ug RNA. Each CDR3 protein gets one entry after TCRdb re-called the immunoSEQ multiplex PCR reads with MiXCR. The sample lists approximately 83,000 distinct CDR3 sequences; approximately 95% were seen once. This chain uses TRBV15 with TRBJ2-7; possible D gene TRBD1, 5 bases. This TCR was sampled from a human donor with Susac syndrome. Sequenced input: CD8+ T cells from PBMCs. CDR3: CATSREGETRTYEQYF. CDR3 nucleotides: TGTGCCACCAGCAGAGAAGGGGAAACGCGAACCTACGAGCAGTACTTC.